What follows are 25 T cell receptor beta chains derived from one specimen sequenced in a study of T cell clonotyping in hematopoietic cell transplantation. Using immunoSEQ multiplex PCR, the repertoire was profiled, and TCRdb retains in-frame clones only, with some absent. The data contain around 17,000 clones, 70% to 90% of them seen just once; the ten biggest clones take up 4% to 5%. The starting material was PBMCs, obtained 100 days after allogeneic stem cell transplant. The receptor set was obtained from a male patient aged 60 to 75 who had an allogeneic stem cell transplant from a related donor, so the T cells may come from the graft donor. Some clones in this sample may be carry-over from other donors' samples.

V and J are TRBV19 and TRBJ1-6; 8 nucleotides match TRBD1. The V gene end was trimmed by 7 bases and the J gene end by 10 bases; junction bases not matched to a gene: 3. Germline V gene data show CDR1 as LNHDA and CDR2 as SQIVND (reference sequence). The CDR3 runs 12 residues. CDR3 region: CASKTGGSPLHF. The CDR3 nucleotides read TGTGCCAGTAAAACAGGGGGGTCACCCCTCCACTTT.

A few counts support this clone. The V gene is TRBV5-1, the J gene TRBJ1-6, with unresolved D. Trimming shortened V by 1 base and J by 7 bases, and 9 bases separated the two germline ends. Germline V CDR1 and CDR2: SGHRS, YFSETQ. The CDR3 has 14 residues. Here the CDR3 DNA reads TGCGCCAGCAGCTTGAACCCGCAGAATTCACCCCTCCACTTT. This codes for CASSLNPQNSPLHF.

The chain uses TRBV9 and TRBJ1-2; the D gene is possibly TRBD1 (5 bases). Germline V CDR1 and CDR2: SGDLS, YYNGEE. The V gene lost 0 bases and the J gene lost 6 bases, with 12 bases spanning the gap. The CDR3 contains 14 residues. In DNA form, the CDR3 reads TGTGCCAGCAGCGTAGCTGGGGGAAATCATGGCTACACCTTC. Protein product: CASSVAGGNHGYTF. The variable domain in full, with the rest retrieved from reference TRBV9 and TRBJ1-2, is DSGVTQTPKHLITATGQRVTLRCSPRSGDLSVYWYQQSLDQGLQFLIQYYNGEERAKGNILERFSAQQFPDLHSELNLSSLELGDSALYFCASSVAGGNHGYTFGSGTRLTVV.

V gene TRBV7-3 combines with J gene TRBJ1-6; D gene unclear. Trimming removed 2 bases from V and 10 bases from J, with 15 bases in between. CDR3 size: 15 residues. Germline loops: CDR1 SGHTA, CDR2 FQGTGA. The CDR3 protein is CASSLLAGYRSPLHF. As DNA, the CDR3 is TGTGCCAGCAGCTTATTAGCGGGATATAGATCACCCCTCCACTTT.

This clone was counted a single time. The rearrangement links TRBV4-3 to TRBJ1-2; D is possibly TRBD1 (5 bases). The CDR3 runs 16 residues. Germline-derived CDR1 and CDR2 are LGHNA and YSLEER. V lost 0 bases and J lost 3, with 14 bases in between. The CDR3 sequence: CASSQDRVQDHYGYTF. In DNA, the CDR3 is TGCGCCAGCAGCCAAGATCGGGTACAGGACCACTATGGCTACACCTTC.

The rearrangement links TRBV7-2 to TRBJ2-1; 10 bases line up with TRBD2. In germline, CDR1 is SGHTA, CDR2 FQGNSA. With V trimmed by 0 bases and J by 2 bases, 1 base remained unmatched. The CDR3 loop spans 16 amino acids. CDR3 sequence: CASSLAGTSAYNEQFF. Here the CDR3 DNA reads TGTGCCAGCAGCTTAGCGGGGACTAGCGCCTACAATGAGCAGTTCTTC.

The V and J genes are TRBV5-1 and TRBJ1-1, with 8 bases fitting TRBD1. The germline V gene encodes CDR1 SGHRS and CDR2 YFSETQ. Trimming at V came to 3 bases and at J to 4 bases, leaving 8 bases not matched to a gene. The CDR3 loop spans 15 amino acids. This chain's CDR3 is CASSSQGAESTEAFF. CDR3 DNA: TGCGCCAGCAGCTCCCAGGGGGCCGAGAGCACTGAAGCTTTCTTT.

The chain combines TRBV30 with TRBJ2-1, with D unresolved. Looked up from germline, CDR1 is GTSNPN and CDR2 is SVGIG (reference sequence). This CDR3 spans 13 amino acids. V gave up 5 bases and J gave up 5 bases, with 13 bases separating them. CDR3 region: CAWSNGGHNEQFF. CDR3 nucleotide sequence: TGTGCCTGGTCTAACGGCGGTCACAATGAGCAGTTCTTC.

V gene TRBV4-3 combines with J gene TRBJ2-3; 7 bases map to TRBD2. V shed 4 bases, J shed 3 bases, and the junction held 1 base outside the gene matches. The germline V gene encodes CDR1 LGHNA and CDR2 YSLEER. This CDR3 has 13 amino acids. The CDR3 loop reads CASSRGGTDTQYF. For the CDR3, the DNA is TGCGCCAGCAGCCGGGGGGGGACAGATACGCAGTATTTT.

The gene calls are TRBV19 and TRBJ2-7; D gene ambiguous. Germline V gives CDR1 LNHDA, CDR2 SQIVND (reference sequence). The ends were cut back, 1 base at V and 0 bases at J, with 13 bases in the middle. This CDR3 is built from 16 residues. CDR3 residues: CASSIGSGLASYEQYF. CDR3 DNA sequence: TGTGCCAGTAGTATAGGGTCGGGCCTGGCCTCCTACGAGCAGTACTTC.

This chain links TRBV5-4 with TRBJ1-1; possibly TRBD1 for D (5 bases). The CDR3 has 14 residues. V was shortened by 6 bases and J by 1 base, with 13 bases between the two germline ends. The germline V gene has CDR1 SGHNT and CDR2 YYREEE (reference sequence). The CDR3 sequence: CASIQGPENTEAFF. The CDR3 nucleotides read TGTGCCAGCATCCAGGGCCCGGAGAACACTGAAGCTTTCTTT. Looking up the rest from reference TRBV5-4 and TRBJ1-1 gives the full variable domain: ETGVTQSPTHLIKTRGQQVTLRCSSQSGHNTVSWYQQALGQGPQFIFQYYREEENGRGNFPPRFSGLQFPNYSSELNVNALELDDSALYLCASIQGPENTEAFFGQGTRLTVV.

This clone was observed once. The gene calls are TRBV4-2 and TRBJ1-1, with TRBD1 as a possible D gene (5 bases). The CDR3 loop spans 16 amino acids. Germline CDR1 LGHNA, CDR2 YNFKEQ. The V end was cut by 7 bases, the J end by 0 bases, with 18 bases between. CDR3 sequence (DNA): TGTGCCAGCACCGAGCGGGGGGGTACGATGAACACTGAAGCTTTCTTT. Amino acid sequence: CASTERGGTMNTEAFF.

The J gene is TRBJ1-2, the V gene TRBV9; D is undetermined. This CDR3 comprises 15 residues. Germline V CDR1 and CDR2: SGDLS, YYNGEE. V was cut by 0 bases and J by 4 bases, with 13 bases left in between. The CDR3 DNA follows: TGTGCCAGCAGCGTAGAAGGAGGTTACGGCTATGGCTACACCTTC. Its translation: CASSVEGGYGYGYTF.

J is TRBJ2-2 and V is TRBV28, with 7 nucleotides matching TRBD1. Germline CDR1 MDHEN, CDR2 SYDVKM. V trimming: 7 bases; J trimming: 1 base; junction bases outside the gene matches: 9. The CDR3 totals 16 residues. The DNA of the CDR3 is TGTGCCAGCACCTCCCGACCAGGGGGGAACACCGGGGAGCTGTTTTTT. This codes for CASTSRPGGNTGELFF.

V usage is TRBV5-1 and J usage is TRBJ2-2; D is ambiguous. Germline V gene sequence: CDR1 SGHRS, CDR2 YFSETQ. V dropped 4 bases and J dropped 1 base, with 11 bases sitting between them. This CDR3 contains 15 residues. The CDR3 nucleotides are TGCGCCAGCAGCCCTGGCGGTGAGAACACCGGGGAGCTGTTTTTT. Its protein is CASSPGGENTGELFF.

The chain combines TRBV5-1 with TRBJ2-7; D gene ambiguous. Per germline, CDR1 SGHRS and CDR2 YFSETQ. CDR3 length equals 18 residues. With 0 bases removed from V and 1 base from J, the gap between germline ends came to 20 bases. CDR3: CASSLDSQTAMGSYEQYF. As DNA, the CDR3 is TGCGCCAGCAGCTTGGATTCCCAAACCGCCATGGGGTCCTACGAGCAGTACTTC.

The chain recombines TRBV15 with TRBJ1-4; tentative D call: TRBD1 (6 bases). The ends were cut back, 0 bases at V and 8 bases at J, with 19 bases in the middle. CDR1 is LNHNV and CDR2 is YYDKDF in the germline V gene (reference sequence). The CDR3 consists of 17 residues. The DNA for the CDR3 is TGTGCCACCAGCAGAGATATGGCAGGGGAAGAGGGCGAAAAACTGTTTTTT. It codes for CATSRDMAGEEGEKLFF.

The chain links TRBV7-2 to TRBJ2-2, with D perhaps TRBD2 (6 bases). CDR3 length: 15 residues. From germline, CDR1 is SGHTA and CDR2 FQGNSA. Deletions cut 6 bases from V and 5 bases from J, with 16 bases between. The CDR3 region has the DNA TGTGCCAGCAGGGGGGGAGGCGTCGGAACCGGGGAGCTGTTTTTT. Translating gives CASRGGGVGTGELFF.

CDR3 sequence (DNA): TGTGCCAGCAGCCCGGACAGGAATCAGCCCCAGCATTTT. Its protein is CASSPDRNQPQHF. This chain uses TRBV7-6 with TRBJ1-5, with TRBD1 matching 7 bases. CDR1 is SGHVS, CDR2 FNYEAQ, per germline. Trimming cost V 5 bases and J 4 bases; bases outside gene matches: 2. This CDR3 has 13 amino acids. The full variable domain, completed using reference TRBV7-6 and TRBJ1-5, is GAGVSQSPRYKVTKRGQDVALRCDPISGHVSLYWYRQALGQGPEFLTYFNYEAQQDKSGLPNDRFSAERPEGSISTLTIQRTEQRDSAMYRCASSPDRNQPQHFGDGTRLSIL.

The CDR3 coding sequence is TGTGCCAGCAGCCACGCCGGGACTAGCGGGAGTGAGCGGAAGTACTTC. Translation: CASSHAGTSGSERKYF. This chain links TRBV11-2 with TRBJ2-7; TRBD2 matches 14 bases. Germline V gene lookup returns CDR1 SGHAT and CDR2 FQNNGV. Trimming removed 5 bases from V and 11 bases from J; junction bases left unmatched: 14. The CDR3 totals 16 residues.

The chain links TRBV19 to TRBJ1-2, with D perhaps TRBD1 (6 bases). CDR1 LNHDA and CDR2 SQIVND come from the germline V gene (reference sequence). This CDR3 is 14 amino acids long. The ends were cut back, 0 bases at V and 6 bases at J, with 11 bases in the middle. The CDR3 loop reads CASSIDRRQDGYTF. In DNA, the CDR3 is TGTGCCAGTAGTATAGATCGCCGACAGGATGGCTACACCTTC.

The rearrangement uses TRBV5-6 and TRBJ2-6; D remains unclear. CDR1 and CDR2 from the germline V gene are SGHDT and YYEEEE. CDR3 length: 15 residues. Trimming stripped 4 bases from V and 0 bases from J, with 8 bases between. CDR3 nucleotides: TGTGCCAGCAGCCTGGGGTTCTCTGGGGCCAACGTCCTGACTTTC. It encodes CASSLGFSGANVLTF.

This clone has a handful of counts. The rearrangement uses TRBV20-1 and TRBJ1-2; maybe TRBD1 (6 bases). CDR3 length: 11 residues. V was shortened by 6 bases and J by 8 bases, with 13 bases between the two germline ends. CDR1 is DFQATT, CDR2 SNEGSKA, per germline (reference sequence). CDR3 coding DNA: TGCAGTGCACCAGGGGTGAGGGGCTACACCTTC. It codes for CSAPGVRGYTF.

This clone has a handful of counts. The chain carries TRBV6-1 and TRBJ2-7, with a tentative D call TRBD1 (6 bases). The germline gives CDR1 MNHNS, CDR2 SASEGT. Trimming pared 1 base from V and 3 bases from J, leaving 13 bases between. CDR3 size: 15 residues. CDR3 nucleotides: TGTGCCAGCAGTGAAGTAGGGGGAGAGGGCTACGAGCAGTACTTC. It encodes CASSEVGGEGYEQYF.

The chain recombines TRBV19 with TRBJ2-3; D is possibly TRBD2 (6 bases). CDR3 size: 14 residues. Germline V gives CDR1 LNHDA, CDR2 SQIVND (reference sequence). V gave up 5 bases and J gave up 2 bases, with 11 bases separating them. CDR3 residues: CASSSRGSTDTQYF. The CDR3 nucleotides are TGTGCCAGTAGTTCGCGGGGATCCACAGATACGCAGTATTTT.